The source of this T cell receptor (beta chain) is a study of control samples from healthy donors and cancer patients. With 6 bases removed from V and 3 bases from J, the gap between germline ends came to 12 bases. This CDR3 is built from 13 residues. The table came from immunoSEQ multiplex PCR; TCRdb's copy has only in-frame clones and leaves some out. The sample consists of tens of thousands of clones, around four fifths of them appearing once. This sequence originates from a man aged 60-69 years with colorectal cancer. The sample taken for sequencing was PBMCs. The chain joins TRBV12-3 or TRBV12-4 to TRBJ2-7; D remains ambiguous. The CDR3 nucleotides are TGTGCCAGCAGCCCCCTTGCTGGCTACGAGCAGTACTTC. Its translation is CASSPLAGYEQYF.